The clone carrying this T cell receptor (beta chain) occurred many times. Antigen: not known. The diagnostic basis comprised clinical symptoms, serum thyroxine and TRAb, thyroid ultrasound and orbital computed tomography. Researchers took RNA transcripts and amplified the TCR beta CDR3 regions from them. TCR CDR3 regions were first amplified by RT-PCR with HTBI primers. TCRdb analysed the multiplex PCR reads with MiXCR anew, one entry per CDR3 protein. The data hold more than 450,000 distinct CDR3 sequences, with 12% to 15% observed a single time. This specimen comes from a study of T cells in Graves' hyperthyroidism and ophthalmopathy. The study, taken as a whole, reports: The majority of expanded thyroid clonotypes above 0.001 also appeared in blood.

V trimming: 5 bases; J trimming: 9 bases; junction bases outside the gene matches: 14. Per the germline V gene, CDR1 is DFQATT and CDR2 is SNEGSKA (reference sequence). The CDR3 has 15 residues. Sequenced sample: blood. This receptor was taken from a woman aged 40 to 50 with Graves' hyperthyroidism. The V gene is TRBV20-1, the J gene TRBJ2-1, with 9 nucleotides matching TRBD2. The CDR3 nucleotides read TGCAGTGCTCGAGGACTGGCGGGAGGGCCACGTGAGCAGTTCTTC. This sequence encodes CSARGLAGGPREQFF.